This T cell receptor (beta chain) was sequenced during a study of T cell repertoires in cytomegalovirus infection. Study-wide background: Use of recently identified HLA-C-restricted and well-studied HLA-B-restricted CMV epitopes was part of the study. CMV infection plus the matching HLA type was flagged by public TCR beta signatures. Findings and caveats of the study: Frequencies of public TCR beta families were cumulated, and this identified carriers of CMV plus the relevant HLA. Within the response measured ex vivo, HLA-C-restricted CMV-specific TCR beta clonotypes were dominant.

In this sample, this clonotype turned up many times. Its antigen remains unknown. CDR1 and CDR2 (germline): SGHTA, FQGNSA. CDR3 size: 15 residues. The V gene end was trimmed by 4 bases and the J gene end by 5 bases; junction bases not matched to a gene: 6. TCRdb redid the calling of the reads with MiXCR, one entry per CDR3 protein. The sample lists 900,000 to 950,000 distinct CDR3 sequences; around 31% were seen once. The clonotype was recovered from a human donor in good health (CMV status not recorded). Some clones in this sample may be carry-over from other donors' samples. This chain connects TRBV7-2 to TRBJ2-3; 10 bases are a match to TRBD2. The sample was cultured CD8+ T cells from PBMCs, taken from culture after CMV antigen stimulation. CDR3 sequence reads: CASSSSGGGGDTQYF. The CDR3 DNA is TGTGCCAGCAGCTCTAGCGGGGGCGGGGGAGATACGCAGTATTTT.